This TCR beta chain was obtained from a study of T cell responses to AZD1222 COVID-19 vaccine. Study-wide results and caveats: The study found Spike-specific TCR breadth and depth rose after two AZD1222 doses. A mostly white British donor set with more females was recruited, and clonal diversity was possibly underestimated.

V shed 8 bases and J shed 2 bases, with 14 bases lying between them. Germline values: CDR1 KGHSH, CDR2 LQKENI. The CDR3 loop spans 14 amino acids. Whether given at about 4 or about 12 weeks, second doses were pooled. In the case of this clone: The antigen remains unidentified.

The assay was immunoSEQ multiplex PCR, and TCRdb's table has in-frame clones only and misses some. The sample records 100,000 to 130,000 clones, 92% being singletons. This sample comprised peripheral blood, obtained 28 days after the second AZD1222 dose. This chain connects TRBV18 to TRBJ2-3; D unclear. The receptor was derived from an adult who received the AZD1222 COVID-19 vaccine. CDR3 sequence reads: CASDNGVSTDTQYF. CDR3 nucleotides: TGTGCCAGCGACAATGGGGTTTCCACAGATACGCAGTATTTT. Filled out from reference TRBV18 and TRBJ2-3, the complete variable domain reads NAGVMQNPRHLVRRRGQEARLRCSPMKGHSHVYWYRQLPEEGLKFMVYLQKENIIDESGMPKERFSAEFPKEGPSILRIQQVVRGDSAAYFCASDNGVSTDTQYFGPGTRLTVL.